The 22 T cell receptor beta chains listed next were all sequenced from one sample in a study of blood T cell repertoires in COVID-19 (dated by TCRdb to the early 2020s). The library relied on the immunoSEQ multiplex PCR assay. TCRdb provides this immuneACCESS table in a form limited to in-frame rearrangements. Some clones are lacking; in checked studies, under half of them reflect an unresolved V gene, and why the rest are absent is not known. Here the sample has 300,000 to 500,000 clones; 88% occur a single time. The ten largest clones add up to 0.97% of the sample. The material sequenced was PBMCs or T cells enriched from blood (not recorded which). These receptors were collected from a woman in her twenties or thirties with acute COVID-19.

V gene TRBV9 combines with J gene TRBJ1-6; 7 bases are shared with TRBD1. Germline V CDR1 and CDR2: SGDLS, YYNGEE. This CDR3 region has 14 residues. Trimming at V came to 1 base and at J to 8 bases, leaving 3 bases not matched to a gene. The CDR3 sequence is CASSVTGVDSPLHF. The CDR3 DNA sequence: TGTGCCAGCAGCGTAACAGGGGTCGATTCACCCCTCCACTTT.

This sequence joins TRBV5-1 and TRBJ1-2; D is unresolved. CDR1 is SGHRS, CDR2 YFSETQ, per germline. Trimming removed 0 bases from V and 5 bases from J, with 8 bases in between. The CDR3 sequence is 13 residues long. The DNA for the CDR3 is TGCGCCAGCAGCTTGGACCCCCAGTATGGCTACACCTTC. Translation gives CASSLDPQYGYTF. Combining the CDR3 with reference TRBV5-1 and TRBJ1-2 gives the whole variable domain KAGVTQTPRYLIKTRGQQVTLSCSPISGHRSVSWYQQTPGQGLQFLFEYFSETQRNKGNFPGRFSGRQFSNSRSEMNVSTLELGDSALYLCASSLDPQYGYTFGSGTRLTVV.

The gene calls are TRBV15 and TRBJ2-1, with D uncertain. Germline CDR1 LNHNV, CDR2 YYDKDF (reference sequence). V was clipped by 3 bases and J by 2 bases, with 11 bases between them. This CDR3 is built from 15 residues. CDR3 bases: TGTGCCACCAGCAGCCCCGTTTCCCCCTACAATGAGCAGTTCTTC. Its protein product is CATSSPVSPYNEQFF.

V is TRBV19 and J is TRBJ2-7; D is unresolved. Germline values: CDR1 LNHDA, CDR2 SQIVND (reference sequence). This CDR3 region has 13 residues. V dropped 1 base and J dropped 2 bases, with 6 bases sitting between them. The CDR3 spells CASSIGHTYEQYF. DNA of the CDR3: TGTGCCAGTAGTATAGGTCACACCTACGAGCAGTACTTC. Full variable domain (outside the CDR3, taken from reference TRBV19 and TRBJ2-7): DGGITQSPKYLFRKEGQNVTLSCEQNLNHDAMYWYRQDPGQGLRLIYYSQIVNDFQKGDIAEGYSVSREKKESFPLTVTSAQKNPTAFYLCASSIGHTYEQYFGPGTRLTVT.

This clone was seen more than once but under ten times. The V and J genes are TRBV19 and TRBJ2-6; D might be TRBD1 (5 bases). Germline loops: CDR1 LNHDA, CDR2 SQIVND (reference sequence). This CDR3 has 14 amino acids. With 9 bases removed from V and 0 bases from J, the gap between germline ends came to 9 bases. This CDR3 reads CARRQLSGANVLTF. The CDR3 region has the DNA TGTGCCAGGAGACAGCTCTCTGGGGCCAACGTCCTGACTTTC.

V and J are TRBV19 and TRBJ2-3, with a tentative D call TRBD2 (5 bases). Trimming stripped 8 bases from V and 4 bases from J, with 28 bases between. Germline values: CDR1 LNHDA, CDR2 SQIVND (reference sequence). The CDR3 has 18 residues. The DNA of the CDR3 is TGTGCCAGTCCCAAAAGCCTTCCTGACGGGCGGGTTCCAGATACGCAGTATTTT. Translating gives CASPKSLPDGRVPDTQYF.

The V call is TRBV19, the J call TRBJ1-2; D is unclear. Germline V gene lookup returns CDR1 LNHDA and CDR2 SQIVND (reference sequence). CDR3 length: 16 amino acids. V lost 5 bases and J 8 bases, leaving 24 bases between the germline ends. The CDR3 bases are TGTGCCAGTAGTTGGGAGATGGTGGCCACCCCGTCCGGCTACACCTTC. It yields the protein CASSWEMVATPSGYTF.

The chain uses TRBV18 and TRBJ2-7, with TRBD1 identical over 10 bases. Unmatched junction bases numbered 5, after V lost 4 bases and J lost 5 bases. The V gene's germline CDR1 is KGHSH and CDR2 LQKENI. The CDR3 covers 14 residues. CDR3 in amino acids: CASSQGQGIHEQYF. The CDR3 region has the DNA TGTGCCAGCTCACAGGGACAGGGGATCCACGAGCAGTACTTC.

This sequence joins TRBV13 and TRBJ1-1; 7 bases agree with TRBD1. The J segment lost 4 bases and the V segment lost 3 bases, leaving 5 bases of the junction unmatched. Germline V lookup: CDR1 PRHDT, CDR2 FYEKMQ (reference sequence). This CDR3 has 14 amino acids. DNA of the CDR3: TGTGCCAGCAGCTTTAGAACAGGGGCCACTGAAGCTTTCTTT. This gives the protein CASSFRTGATEAFF. The full variable domain, its missing parts supplied by reference TRBV13 and TRBJ1-1, is AAGVIQSPRHLIKEKRETATLKCYPIPRHDTVYWYQQGPGQDPQFLISFYEKMQSDKGSIPDRFSAQQFSDYHSELNMSSLELGDSALYFCASSFRTGATEAFFGQGTRLTVV.

This clone was found once. The chain uses TRBV7-9 and TRBJ1-5; tentatively, D is TRBD1 (5 bases). Germline CDR1 reads SEHNR; CDR2 reads FQNEAQ (reference sequence). The ends were cut back, 1 base at V and 6 bases at J, with 10 bases in the middle. This CDR3 comprises 14 residues. CDR3 sequence (DNA): TGTGCCAGCAGCTTAGGGCGGGGCAGTCAGCCCCAGCATTTT. Translated, it gives CASSLGRGSQPQHF.

This clone was found a few times. The chain recombines TRBV7-2 with TRBJ1-5, with 9 bases identical to TRBD1. This CDR3 comprises 17 residues. Trimming removed 1 base from V and 3 bases from J; junction bases left unmatched: 7. Germline CDR1 is SGHTA and CDR2 is FQGNSA. Here the CDR3 reads CASSLEGTGSFNQPQHF. The CDR3 DNA is TGTGCCAGCAGCTTAGAGGGGACAGGGAGTTTCAATCAGCCCCAGCATTTT. Combining the CDR3 with reference TRBV7-2 and TRBJ1-5 gives the whole variable domain GAGVSQSPSNKVTEKGKDVELRCDPISGHTALYWYRQSLGQGLEFLIYFQGNSAPDKSGLPSDRFSAERTGGSVSTLTIQRTQQEDSAVYLCASSLEGTGSFNQPQHFGDGTRLSIL.

This rearrangement joins TRBV5-6 to TRBJ1-3, with D possibly being TRBD1 (6 bases). This CDR3 has 14 residues. V gave up 3 bases and J gave up 4 bases, with 11 bases separating them. From germline, CDR1 is SGHDT and CDR2 YYEEEE. CDR3 protein: CASSWGTSGNTIYF. The CDR3 nucleotides are TGTGCCAGCAGCTGGGGGACATCGGGAAACACCATATATTTT.

V and J are TRBV7-3 and TRBJ1-1; D unclear. The germline V gene has CDR1 SGHTA and CDR2 FQGTGA. The V gene lost 3 bases and the J gene lost 5 bases, with 13 bases spanning the gap. The CDR3 is made up of 14 amino acids. In DNA form, the CDR3 reads TGTGCCAGCAGCTTGGGCCCCCAGGTAACTGAAGCTTTCTTT. Residues: CASSLGPQVTEAFF.

The chain recombines TRBV19 with TRBJ1-1; 7 bases map to TRBD1. Germline V gives CDR1 LNHDA, CDR2 SQIVND (reference sequence). The CDR3 contains 13 residues. V was clipped by 6 bases and J by 8 bases; unmatched bases: 9. CDR3 in amino acids: CASRDYRDSEAFF. The CDR3 nucleotides read TGTGCCAGTAGAGACTACCGGGACAGCGAAGCTTTCTTT.

The genes are TRBV24-1 and TRBJ2-1, with 10 nucleotides matching TRBD1. Germline assignment: CDR1 KGHDR and CDR2 SFDVKD. V shed 3 bases, J shed 3 bases, and the junction held 4 bases outside the gene matches. This CDR3 is 16 amino acids long. The CDR3: CATSDRGQGVYNEQFF. DNA for the CDR3: TGTGCCACCAGTGATCGAGGACAGGGGGTCTACAATGAGCAGTTCTTC.

V and J are TRBV2 and TRBJ1-2; the D is unclear. Per the germline V gene, CDR1 is SNHLY and CDR2 is FYNNEI. V was pared by 7 bases and J by 0 bases, with 18 bases between. This CDR3 contains 16 residues. Written as DNA, the CDR3 is TGTGCCAGCACGCGGCAGACCCAGTTAGCTAACTATGGCTACACCTTC. It is translated as CASTRQTQLANYGYTF. Drawing the rest from reference TRBV2 and TRBJ1-2, the complete variable domain is EPEVTQTPSHQVTQMGQEVILRCVPISNHLYFYWYRQILGQKVEFLVSFYNNEISEKSEIFDDQFSVERPDGSNFTLKIRSTKLEDSAMYFCASTRQTQLANYGYTFGSGTRLTVV.

The chain carries TRBV24-1 and TRBJ1-2; weak D call: TRBD1 (6 bases). V shed 7 bases and J shed 6 bases, with 23 bases lying between them. The CDR3 totals 16 residues. Germline V lookup: CDR1 KGHDR, CDR2 SFDVKD. As DNA, the CDR3 is TGTGCCACCAGACCCGGGACACCCGGGGCGGTAGATGGCTACACCTTC. Encoded protein: CATRPGTPGAVDGYTF.

The rearrangement joins TRBV20-1 to TRBJ2-5, with a possible D match to TRBD2 (5 bases). The ends were cut back, 3 bases at V and 3 bases at J, with 8 bases in the middle. There are 12 residues in the CDR3. Germline assignment: CDR1 DFQATT and CDR2 SNEGSKA (reference sequence). The CDR3 nucleotides read TGCAGTGCTAGTTCGGGAAAAGAGACCCAGTACTTC. Encoded protein: CSASSGKETQYF.

The V and J genes are TRBV30 and TRBJ2-1; tentatively, D is TRBD1 (5 bases). Trimming removed 5 bases from V and 4 bases from J, with 6 bases in between. Germline CDR1 reads GTSNPN; CDR2 reads SVGIG (reference sequence). The CDR3 length is 11 residues. The CDR3 here is CAWGAYNEQFF. DNA for the CDR3: TGTGCCTGGGGGGCGTACAATGAGCAGTTCTTC.

The chain recombines TRBV7-9 with TRBJ2-2; D is uncertain. V was trimmed by 8 bases and J by 7 bases, leaving 8 bases between them. CDR3 length: 11 residues. Germline V lookup: CDR1 SEHNR, CDR2 FQNEAQ (reference sequence). This chain's CDR3 is CASFSDGELFF. CDR3 nucleotide sequence: TGTGCCAGCTTCAGTGACGGGGAGCTGTTTTTT.

The V and J genes are TRBV6-5 and TRBJ1-5; tentative D call: TRBD1 (5 bases). The CDR3 is 15 amino acids. Germline V lookup: CDR1 MNHEY, CDR2 SVGAGI. Trimming stripped 6 bases from V and 2 bases from J, with 14 bases between. The CDR3 here is CASSPGGMGNQPQHF. CDR3 nucleotides: TGTGCCAGCAGCCCCGGGGGGATGGGCAATCAGCCCCAGCATTTT.

This chain links TRBV7-9 with TRBJ2-6; 8 nucleotides match TRBD1. The CDR3 loop spans 17 amino acids. V gave up 8 bases and J gave up 4 bases; unmatched junction bases: 13. Germline V gene lookup returns CDR1 SEHNR and CDR2 FQNEAQ (reference sequence). In nucleotides, the CDR3 is TGTGCCAGCCGACCCGGGACAGGCCTCTCAGGGGCCAACGTCCTGACTTTC. Translating it yields CASRPGTGLSGANVLTF.